This T cell receptor beta chain emerged from a study of blood T cells in healthy people across ages. General study findings and limits: Relative to aged donors, long-lived donors carried more naive CD4+ cells and displayed higher diversity.

Points on this clonotype: The antigen is not known.

A J-beta primer mix and a sample-barcoded 5' primer were used in a second PCR of roughly 6 to 11 cycles. A template-switch adaptor containing 12 random nucleotides labeled each cDNA molecule. TCRdb fed the 5' RACE reads into MiXCR, producing one record per CDR3 protein. The sample yields approximately 850,000 distinct CDR3 sequences, 58% seen once. The sequencing sample was made of blood. The TCR originated in a man aged 30 to 39 in good health.

The CDR3 sequence: CASSRTGLRGYTF. In DNA, the CDR3 is TGTGCCAGCAGCAGGACAGGCCTGAGGGGCTACACCTTC. The rearrangement uses TRBV28 and TRBJ1-2; 7 positions agree with TRBD1. The CDR3 extends over 13 amino acids. Germline CDR1 reads MDHEN; CDR2 reads SYDVKM. The ends lost 6 bases at V and 8 bases at J; junction bases unmatched: 9.